These 14 T cell receptor beta chains were all obtained from the same sample, sequenced in a study of long-term antiretroviral therapy in people with HIV. The authors ran the immunoSEQ assay, v3.0, at survey level. Here immunoSEQ multiplex PCR was the method, and the copy in TCRdb shows in-frame clones only, minus some. The sample carries approximately 25,000 clones, roughly 85% recorded once. The sequencing used unsorted PBMCs, collected 0.8 years before starting antiretroviral therapy. The receptors shown here come from a man between 18 and 29 years old with HIV.

The chain uses TRBV6-1 and TRBJ2-1; D is unresolved. Germline CDR1 reads MNHNS; CDR2 reads SASEGT. The CDR3 runs to 13 residues. Trimming removed 4 bases from V and 8 bases from J, with 12 bases in between. CDR3 nucleotides: TGTGCCAGCAGTGTTAGAACGGTCGATGAGCAGTTCTTC. This sequence encodes CASSVRTVDEQFF.

The V gene is TRBV18, the J gene TRBJ2-3; tentative D call: TRBD2 (5 bases). This CDR3 has 13 residues. Trimming took 3 bases from V and 1 from J, leaving 5 bases between them. Germline V gene data show CDR1 as KGHSH and CDR2 as LQKENI. The CDR3 reads CASSPGGTDTQYF. The CDR3 DNA sequence: TGTGCCAGCTCACCCGGGGGCACAGATACGCAGTATTTT.

This clone occurred a few times. The rearrangement links TRBV10-2 to TRBJ1-2; a weak D match, TRBD1 (6 bases). In germline, CDR1 is WSHSY, CDR2 SAAADI. The CDR3 is 14 amino acids. V gave up 3 bases and J gave up 7 bases, with 15 bases separating them. In nucleotides, the CDR3 is TGCGCCAGCAGTGACTTTGGGGGCGGCGGTGGCTACACCTTC. Translating gives CASSDFGGGGGYTF.

The CDR3 coding sequence is TGTGCCAGCAGTTTATTCCGATGGAACACTGAAGCTTTCTTT. Amino acids: CASSLFRWNTEAFF. V is TRBV27 and J is TRBJ1-1; the D is unclear. Germline V gene data show CDR1 as MNHEY and CDR2 as SMNVEV (reference sequence). The CDR3 consists of 14 residues. Trimming cost V 1 base and J 1 base, with 7 bases left between them.

Only one count was recorded for this clone. The V gene is TRBV7-9, the J gene TRBJ1-1, with D tentatively TRBD1 (5 bases). CDR1 SEHNR and CDR2 FQNEAQ come from the germline V gene (reference sequence). Between the trimmed V and J ends, which lost 5 bases and 8 bases, there was a span of 15 bases. CDR3 length: 13 amino acids. CDR3: CASSGDGGYEAFF. Here the CDR3 DNA reads TGTGCCAGCAGCGGGGACGGAGGGTACGAAGCTTTCTTT.

This clone is labeled medium-sized (0.01 to 0.1%). The chain employs TRBV2 and TRBJ1-2; tentative D call: TRBD1 (5 bases). Per the germline V gene, CDR1 is SNHLY and CDR2 is FYNNEI. Trimming took 7 bases from V and 4 from J, leaving 10 bases between them. This CDR3 region has 12 residues. The CDR3 is CASIRDGYGYTF. The CDR3 bases are TGTGCCAGCATCAGGGACGGCTATGGCTACACCTTC.

The chain employs TRBV6-4 and TRBJ1-2; a possible D gene is TRBD1 (6 bases). Germline assignment: CDR1 MRHNA and CDR2 SNTAGT. Trimming cost V 4 bases and J 12 bases, with 21 bases left between them. The CDR3 runs 14 residues. CDR3 sequence (DNA): TGTGCCAGCAGTGCAGAAGGGGGACAACTTCTCCACACCTTC. Encoded protein: CASSAEGGQLLHTF.

This sequence joins TRBV23-1 and TRBJ2-1; D call uncertain. TRBV23-1 is given ORF status, its function remaining uncertain. The length of the CDR3 is 15 residues. V was trimmed by 4 bases and J by 5 bases, leaving 15 bases between them. This CDR3 is CASSLNSRIDNEQFF. The CDR3 DNA is TGCGCCAGCAGTCTTAACTCCAGGATCGACAATGAGCAGTTCTTC.

This chain links TRBV7-9 with TRBJ2-1, with D perhaps TRBD2 (6 bases). Per germline, CDR1 SEHNR and CDR2 FQNEAQ (reference sequence). V shed 5 bases and J shed 3 bases, with 20 bases lying between them. The CDR3 is 17 residues long. This chain's CDR3 is CASSTPLWGEVYNEQFF. The DNA for the CDR3 is TGTGCCAGCAGCACCCCTCTTTGGGGGGAGGTCTACAATGAGCAGTTCTTC.

This rearrangement joins TRBV10-3 to TRBJ1-2, with 11 bases aligning to TRBD1. V trimming: 4 bases; J trimming: 4 bases; junction bases outside the gene matches: 5. The CDR3 sequence is 15 residues long. CDR1 is ENHRY, CDR2 SYGVKD, per germline. In DNA form, the CDR3 reads TGTGCCATCAGTGCGAAGGGACAGGGGGTCTATGGCTACACCTTC. It yields the protein CAISAKGQGVYGYTF.

The chain carries TRBV30 and TRBJ2-1, with D perhaps TRBD1 or TRBD2 (5 bases each). CDR3 length: 14 amino acids. The V end was cut by 8 bases, the J end by 8 bases, with 22 bases between. CDR1 is GTSNPN and CDR2 is SVGIG in the germline V gene (reference sequence). The CDR3 sequence: CARTAGPVRDEQFF. CDR3 DNA: TGTGCCCGGACGGCGGGCCCTGTCAGGGATGAGCAGTTCTTC.

V usage is TRBV7-6 and J usage is TRBJ1-5; D perhaps matches TRBD1 (6 bases). The V gene's germline CDR1 is SGHVS and CDR2 FNYEAQ. The CDR3 is 16 amino acids. The ends were cut back, 1 base at V and 0 bases at J, with 10 bases in the middle. This CDR3 reads CASSLGTAYSNQPQHF. The CDR3 bases are TGTGCCAGCAGCTTAGGGACAGCTTATAGCAATCAGCCCCAGCATTTT.

V gene TRBV6-4 combines with J gene TRBJ2-3, with 8 bases aligning to TRBD2. The CDR3 is 15 residues long. Germline V CDR1 and CDR2: MRHNA, SNTAGT. J gave up 4 bases and V 5 bases, and 8 bases lay outside the gene matches. The CDR3 DNA reads as TGTGCCAGCAGTACTAACGGGGGGGCCCCAGATACGCAGTATTTT. It encodes CASSTNGGAPDTQYF.

This sequence joins TRBV27 and TRBJ2-1; D might be TRBD1 (6 bases). The germline V gene encodes CDR1 MNHEY and CDR2 SMNVEV (reference sequence). V shed 4 bases and J shed 12 bases, with 13 bases lying between them. This CDR3 spans 12 amino acids. This CDR3 is CASSSDSLRQFF. The CDR3 coding sequence is TGTGCCAGCAGTTCGGACAGCCTTAGGCAGTTCTTC.